The 15 T cell receptor beta chains below all came from one sample that was sequenced in a study of T cells after posttransplantation cyclophosphamide. Generated by immunoSEQ multiplex PCR, the TCRdb table keeps only in-frame clones and is missing some. The data show more than 12,000 clones, 76% seen once. What was sequenced was memory CD4+ T cells sorted from PBMCs. These receptors were collected from a man in his fifties.

The CDR3 is CASHLGDSGNTIYF. CDR3 DNA: TGTGCCAGTCACTTAGGGGATTCTGGAAACACCATATATTTT. The chain is built from TRBV19 and TRBJ1-3; possibly TRBD1 for D (5 bases). The CDR3 runs 14 residues. Per germline, CDR1 LNHDA and CDR2 SQIVND (reference sequence). V was cut by 8 bases and J by 1 base, with 12 bases left in between.

The chain joins TRBV6-5 to TRBJ1-5, with D possibly matching TRBD1 (5 bases). Per germline, CDR1 MNHEY and CDR2 SVGAGI. The V and J ends lost 6 bases and 4 bases respectively, with 16 bases between them. The CDR3 totals 15 residues. CDR3 in DNA: TGTGCCAGCAGCGGTACCTGGGGCAGAAATCAGCCCCAGCATTTT. Protein product: CASSGTWGRNQPQHF.

V gene TRBV5-1 combines with J gene TRBJ2-3, with 7 bases matching TRBD2. Trimming cost V 0 bases and J 2 bases; bases outside gene matches: 6. CDR1 is SGHRS, CDR2 YFSETQ, per germline. The CDR3 sequence is 16 residues long. The CDR3 coding sequence is TGCGCCAGCAGCTTGGATCCAGCGGGGTTCACAGATACGCAGTATTTT. Translated: CASSLDPAGFTDTQYF.

The table lists this clone with a few counts. The V gene is TRBV5-1, the J gene TRBJ1-2; D is perhaps TRBD1 (6 bases). Trimming stripped 2 bases from V and 3 bases from J, with 14 bases between. Germline values: CDR1 SGHRS, CDR2 YFSETQ. The length of the CDR3 is 15 residues. The CDR3: CASSLTGLIDYGYTF. The CDR3 bases are TGCGCCAGCAGCTTAACAGGGCTTATTGACTATGGCTACACCTTC. The complete variable domain, with remaining parts taken from reference TRBV5-1 and TRBJ1-2, reads KAGVTQTPRYLIKTRGQQVTLSCSPISGHRSVSWYQQTPGQGLQFLFEYFSETQRNKGNFPGRFSGRQFSNSRSEMNVSTLELGDSALYLCASSLTGLIDYGYTFGSGTRLTVV.

This chain joins TRBV6-1 and TRBJ1-1, with no clear D. The CDR3 runs 13 residues. V was trimmed by 2 bases and J by 3 bases, leaving 7 bases between them. The germline V gene has CDR1 MNHNS and CDR2 SASEGT. The chain's CDR3 is CASSELRDTEAFF. The CDR3 DNA sequence: TGTGCCAGCAGTGAACTCCGGGACACTGAAGCTTTCTTT.

The rearrangement uses TRBV6-5 and TRBJ2-1; 10 bases agree with TRBD1. Unmatched junction bases numbered 7, after V lost 1 base and J lost 10 bases. The CDR3 extends over 15 amino acids. In germline, CDR1 is MNHEY, CDR2 SVGAGI. The CDR3 nucleotides read TGTGCCAGCAGTTACTTGGGACAGGGGATAGGAGAGCAGTTCTTC. It translates to CASSYLGQGIGEQFF.

This chain uses TRBV7-8 with TRBJ2-1; the D is unclear. Trimming removed 4 bases at V and 6 bases at J, with 19 bases between. The CDR3 has 16 residues. Germline loops: CDR1 SGHVS, CDR2 FQNEAQ. The CDR3 DNA sequence: TGTGCCAGCAGCTATTCCAGCCCTCTAGTCCGCAATGAGCAGTTCTTC. Its protein is CASSYSSPLVRNEQFF.

The chain links TRBV10-3 to TRBJ1-1; the match to TRBD1 covers 11 bases. Germline trimming cut 7 bases from V and 4 bases from J; bases unmatched to any gene: 5. There are 14 residues in the CDR3. CDR1 and CDR2 (germline): ENHRY, SYGVKD. The CDR3 DNA is TGTGCCATCAAAATTGGACAGGGGGCCACTGAAGCTTTCTTT. It is translated as CAIKIGQGATEAFF.

This sequence joins TRBV7-9 and TRBJ2-5; D not certain. The end of the DNA is better explained by TRBJ2-7, so the J call may be wrong. CDR1 SEHNR and CDR2 FQNEAQ come from the germline V gene (reference sequence). The CDR3 consists of 13 residues. The CDR3 DNA sequence: TGTGCCAGCAGCTTAGTTTGGTCCTACGAGCAGTACTTC. This encodes CASSLVWSYEQYF.

The rearrangement joins TRBV7-8 to TRBJ2-1, with 7 positions matching TRBD2. This CDR3 comprises 14 residues. The V and J ends lost 5 bases and 7 bases, in that order; junction bases with no gene match: 8. Germline V gene data show CDR1 as SGHVS and CDR2 as FQNEAQ. CDR3 DNA: TGTGCCAGCAGCGATCAGCGGGGCCGGAATGAGCAGTTCTTC. Translated: CASSDQRGRNEQFF. Full variable domain (outside the CDR3, taken from reference TRBV7-8 and TRBJ2-1): GAGVSQSPRYKVAKRGQDVALRCDPISGHVSLFWYQQALGQGPEFLTYFQNEAQLDKSGLPSDRFFAERPEGSVSTLKIQRTQQEDSAVYLCASSDQRGRNEQFFGPGTRLTVL.

CDR3 DNA sequence: TGTGCCAGTAGTGAGGTGCGGGGCCTTGAAGCTTTCTTT. Translation: CASSEVRGLEAFF. The chain joins TRBV19 to TRBJ1-1; possible D gene TRBD1, 5 bases. Deletions cut 5 bases from V and 7 bases from J, with 14 bases between. The CDR3 loop spans 13 amino acids. Germline CDR1 is LNHDA and CDR2 is SQIVND (reference sequence).

The chain joins TRBV5-5 to TRBJ2-7, with D hard to call. V was clipped by 4 bases and J by 4 bases, with 9 bases between them. The CDR3 contains 12 residues. The germline gives CDR1 SGHKS, CDR2 YYEKEE (reference sequence). The CDR3, as DNA: TGTGCCAGCAGCCCCTTTGAGTACGAGCAGTACTTC. This gives the protein CASSPFEYEQYF.

The V gene is TRBV21-1, the J gene TRBJ2-1; the table names TRBD2, a call not compared with the DNA. TRBV21-1 is assigned pseudogene status. The CDR3 sequence is 15 residues long. CDR3 in amino acids: CASSQEGRESSGQFF. For the CDR3, the DNA is TGTGCCAGCAGTCAAGAGGGGCGGGAGAGTTCAGGGCAGTTCTTC.

The chain carries TRBV27 and TRBJ1-5; the match to TRBD1 covers 8 bases. This CDR3 region has 15 residues. CDR1 MNHEY and CDR2 SMNVEV come from the germline V gene (reference sequence). V shed 6 bases and J 2 bases; nucleotides not matched to a gene: 6. The CDR3 protein is CASRTGGGGNQPQHF. The CDR3 nucleotides read TGTGCCAGCAGAACAGGGGGAGGAGGCAATCAGCCCCAGCATTTT.

The V and J genes are TRBV5-1 and TRBJ1-1; the match to TRBD1 covers 7 bases. This CDR3 region has 14 residues. V lost 3 bases, J lost 4 bases, and 6 bases stayed unmatched. Per the germline V gene, CDR1 is SGHRS and CDR2 is YFSETQ. CDR3 protein: CASSSSRQGTEAFF. In DNA, the CDR3 is TGCGCCAGCAGCTCCTCCAGACAGGGCACTGAAGCTTTCTTT.